This T cell receptor (beta chain) was observed in a study of shared clonotypes between healthy human individuals. Study-level background: Donors had three CD4 naive, three CD4 memory, two CD8 naive and one CD8 memory plate apiece.

Germline V lookup: CDR1 KGHSH, CDR2 LQKENI. Trimming left V 2 bases short and J 3 bases short, with 10 bases between. This CDR3 spans 14 amino acids. TCRdb's table, derived via immunoSEQ multiplex PCR, lists solely in-frame clones and lacks some. This table has 2 million to 3 million clones, roughly 93% appearing once. The sample comprised naive CD4+ T cells from PBMCs. Subset defined: CD45RA+ positively selected. The rearrangement links TRBV18 to TRBJ1-1, with D maybe TRBD1 (6 bases). The origin of this receptor is a man aged 18 to 30 in good health. Some clones in this sample may be carry-over from other donors' samples. CDR3 bases: TGTGCCAGCTCACCAGGGTCAGGGGACACTGAAGCTTTCTTT. It specifies CASSPGSGDTEAFF.